This T cell receptor (beta chain) was found in a study of shared clonotypes between healthy human individuals. Whole-study context: The study used three CD4 naive, three CD4 memory, two CD8 naive and one CD8 memory plate per donor. General study results and limits: Across a few donors, naive CD4 shared around 5.3%, naive CD8 more than 3%, memory CD4 2.3%, memory CD8 more than 0.35%.

The CDR3 sequence is 14 residues long. Trimming took off 2 bases at V and 4 bases at J, with 11 bases between the two ends. Germline CDR1 reads MNHNY; CDR2 reads SVGAGI (reference sequence). The test was conducted at deep level. The data were produced by immunoSEQ multiplex PCR, yet TCRdb's version contains in-frame clones alone and is incomplete. Altogether some 2 million clones are present, roughly 96% being singletons, with the ten largest covering 0.13%. CD45RA-negative memory and CD45RA+ naive subsets were split from the CD4+ cells. With respect to this clone: The antigen is not known.

Sequenced material: naive CD4+ T cells sorted from blood. The subset was: CD45RA+ positively selected. This chain links TRBV6-6 with TRBJ1-2, with D tentatively TRBD1 (5 bases). This receptor was identified in a man in his late teens or twenties in good health. The CDR3 here is CASSYPTETYGYTF. DNA of the CDR3: TGTGCCAGCAGTTACCCGACAGAGACCTATGGCTACACCTTC.